One T cell receptor beta chain is described in this entry. The target of this receptor is not known. No quality values exist for individual bases; no much larger clone is one base distant. These data come from a study of shared clonotypes between healthy human individuals (dated by TCRdb to 2018 to 2020). Describing the broader study: The cohort comprised two women and a few men aged 18 to 49 years. For each donor, three plates each were used for CD4 naive and CD4 memory, two plates were used for CD8 naive, and one plate was used for CD8 memory. To estimate repertoire size and how much clonotype sharing occurs between individuals, the study deeply sequenced the blood TCR repertoires of about five healthy adults. To increase sequencing depth and limit assay-specific biases, different laboratories used diverse techniques to prepare libraries and sequence TCR repertoires. Leukapheresis yielded between about 0.94 and 8.9 billion PBMCs per donor.

Results the study describes overall, beyond this receptor: Compared with non-shared clonotypes, the clonotypes found in all four sorted-subset donors had higher generation probabilities. Sampling was restricted to blood, and TCR repertoires in tissue are likely to differ from TCR repertoires in blood. Because the study included only a small number of donors, the genetic and exposure-history diversity represented was limited. Even with the large sequencing depth, rarefaction of the sorted-subset datasets indicated that sequencing was incomplete. Naive subsets generally had larger estimated clonotype richness than memory subsets did. Across several donors, approximately 4.6% of naive CD4, over 3% of naive CD8, approximately 2.5% of memory CD4, and 0.4% of memory CD8 clonotypes were shared. Pairwise subsampling led to the expectation that sequencing depth would affect the degree of clonotype sharing among donors.

CD8 naive samples were CD45RO-negative cells positively selected for CCR7, giving a CD45RA+CCR7+ population that excluded TemRA cells. Donors were healthy HIV-negative adults with no recently reported acute infections or vaccinations. Only Caucasian adults living in Nashville, Tennessee, USA were represented among the donors. Blood was obtained by leukapheresis, after which PBMCs were separated by Ficoll-Histopaque density gradient centrifugation and cryopreserved in liquid nitrogen vapor phase. Purity and quantity of every magnetically sorted T cell population were checked by analytical flow cytometry. From each sorted fraction, genomic DNA was isolated and quantified by UV absorbance on a Nanodrop 2000c. V drops 3 bases and J drops 3 bases, leaving 21 bases in between. The CDR3, from cysteine to phenylalanine, totals 18 residues. Of all the DNA, just the CDR3 is kept, 54 bases in frame from base 1.

Using the deep immunoSEQ assay, TCR CDR3 regions were amplified from genomic DNA by multiplex PCR. Genomic DNA extracted from each cell subset was distributed evenly over all wells of several immunoSEQ 96-well plates, and each plate served as one replicate. Each replicate PCR for sorted subsets received roughly 0.2 ug genomic DNA, equal to about 30,000 T cell genomes. Purified libraries were measured with a Qubit 3.0 fluorometer, size-checked on a Bioanalyzer 2100, and measured again with the KAPA Library Quantification kit. Every immunoSEQ 96-well plate was sequenced on a dedicated single-read 150-cycle Illumina NextSeq 550 flow cell. The study's own analysis went as follows. The immunoSEQ output contained only junctional sequences without quality scores, so filtering could not match that applied to full-length reads. Sequences were annotated with PyIR, a Python wrapper for IgBLAST v1.9, and V/J genes and CDR3 were assigned using IMGT germline references. Any read was removed if the V/J assignment was weak (E-value above 1e-6), the CDR3 was missing, or the read contained stop codons, out-of-frame junctions, or ambiguous translated residues. V3J clonotypes were defined by identical inferred V gene, J gene, and CDR3 amino acid sequence. Percentage overlap between repertoires was computed as shared unique clonotypes divided by the size of the smaller repertoire. RTK rarefaction, the Chao1 estimator, and Recon v2.1 estimates of unobserved clonotypes were used to assess repertoire richness. Generation probabilities were computed with OLGA for all TCRbeta clonotypes obtained by the gDNA method from several donors. As stored in TCRdb, this immuneACCESS dataset retains in-frame rearrangements with V and J assigned. A fraction of the clones does not appear; measured against another copy, unresolved V genes explain less than half of the discrepancy, and the remainder lacks a known reason. That table supplies the V and J calls and clone size; D and trimming were determined from the DNA. The sample yields over 2 million clones; over 85% were counted once. Roughly 1% of the sample belongs to the ten largest clones.

Here the chain combines TRBV5-7 and TRBJ2-2, and the D gene may be TRBD1, 6 bases matching. TRBV5-7 is an ORF, with its function uncertain. This TCR derives from a man younger than 35 in good health. Source material: naive CD8+ T cells sorted from blood. The sample's cell subset or site label is to be understood as: CD45RA+CCR7+. The base sequence is TGTGCCAGCAGCTCATCTACAGGGAAAGGGATAGACACCGGGGAGCTGTTTTTT. The resulting protein is CASSSSTGKGIDTGELFF.